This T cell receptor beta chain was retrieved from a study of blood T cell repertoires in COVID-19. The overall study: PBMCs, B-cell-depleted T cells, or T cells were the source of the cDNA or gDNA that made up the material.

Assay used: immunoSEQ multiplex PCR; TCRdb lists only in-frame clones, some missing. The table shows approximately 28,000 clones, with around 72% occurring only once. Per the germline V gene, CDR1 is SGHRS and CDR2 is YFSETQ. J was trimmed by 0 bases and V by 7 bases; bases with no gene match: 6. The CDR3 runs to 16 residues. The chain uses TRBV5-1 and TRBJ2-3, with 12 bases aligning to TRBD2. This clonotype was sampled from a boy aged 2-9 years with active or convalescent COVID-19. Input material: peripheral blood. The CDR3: CASARTSGTSTDTQYF. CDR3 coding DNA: TGCGCCAGCGCTAGGACTAGCGGGACTAGCACAGATACGCAGTATTTT. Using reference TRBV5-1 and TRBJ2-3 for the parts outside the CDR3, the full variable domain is KAGVTQTPRYLIKTRGQQVTLSCSPISGHRSVSWYQQTPGQGLQFLFEYFSETQRNKGNFPGRFSGRQFSNSRSEMNVSTLELGDSALYLCASARTSGTSTDTQYFGPGTRLTVL.